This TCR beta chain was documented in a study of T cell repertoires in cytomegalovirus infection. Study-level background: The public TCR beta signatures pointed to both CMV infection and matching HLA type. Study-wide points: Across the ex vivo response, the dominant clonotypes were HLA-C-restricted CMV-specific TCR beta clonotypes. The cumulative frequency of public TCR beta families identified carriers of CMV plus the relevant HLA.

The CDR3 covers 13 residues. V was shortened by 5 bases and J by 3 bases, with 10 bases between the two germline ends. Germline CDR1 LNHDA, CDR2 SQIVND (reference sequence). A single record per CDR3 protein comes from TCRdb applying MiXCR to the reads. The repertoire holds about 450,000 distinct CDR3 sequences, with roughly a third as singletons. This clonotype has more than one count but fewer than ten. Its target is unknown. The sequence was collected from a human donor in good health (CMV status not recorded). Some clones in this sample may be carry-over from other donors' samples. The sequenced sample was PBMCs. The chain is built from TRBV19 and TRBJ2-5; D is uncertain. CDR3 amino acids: CASSAVRKETQYF. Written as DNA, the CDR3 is TGTGCCAGTAGTGCGGTGAGGAAAGAGACCCAGTACTTC.